The 15 T cell receptor beta chains given below trace back to one sample, sequenced in a study of T cell repertoires in cytomegalovirus infection. TCRdb ran MiXCR on the reads and lists one entry per CDR3 protein. The sample lists 650,000 to 850,000 distinct CDR3 sequences, roughly 28% occurring once. For these TCRs, the target antigens are not known. Sequenced here: cultured CD8+ T cells from PBMCs, sampled from culture after CMV antigen stimulation. The receptors originated from a human donor in good health (CMV status not recorded). Some clones in this sample may be carry-over from other donors' samples.

The gene calls are TRBV7-9 and TRBJ1-2; 7 bases fit TRBD1. Germline CDR1 SEHNR, CDR2 FQNEAQ (reference sequence). V trimming: 2 bases; J trimming: 1 base; junction bases outside the gene matches: 4. The CDR3 covers 15 residues. CDR3 in DNA: TGTGCCAGCAGCTTAAAGACAGGGATTAACTATGGCTACACCTTC. Translating gives CASSLKTGINYGYTF.

This clonotype was seen a handful of times. V gene TRBV12-3 or TRBV12-4 combines with J gene TRBJ1-2; D ambiguous. V dropped 4 bases and J dropped 1 base, with 13 bases sitting between them. This CDR3 region has 15 residues. DNA for the CDR3: TGTGCCAGCAGTTCTAGCCGCCTTGGTAACTATGGCTACACCTTC. Translated, it gives CASSSSRLGNYGYTF.

The chain recombines TRBV24-1 with TRBJ2-3, with 10 bases that match TRBD2. The length of the CDR3 is 14 residues. Trimming removed 5 bases from V and 6 bases from J; junction bases left unmatched: 4. Per the germline V gene, CDR1 is KGHDR and CDR2 is SFDVKD. The CDR3 nucleotides read TGTGCCACCAGTGCCAGCGGGGGGGAGGATACGCAGTATTTT. This translates into CATSASGGEDTQYF.

This clonotype was counted a few times. V usage is TRBV10-1 and J usage is TRBJ1-1; no definite D call. Germline CDR1 reads WNHNN; CDR2 reads SYGVQD (reference sequence). Trimming took off 0 bases at V and 1 base at J, with 18 bases between the two ends. The length of the CDR3 is 18 residues. Here the CDR3 DNA reads TGCGCCAGCAGTGAGTCGAAAGGACCCTCGGGGTGGAACACTGAAGCTTTCTTT. This codes for CASSESKGPSGWNTEAFF.

The chain recombines TRBV4-3 with TRBJ2-4; tentatively, D is TRBD2 (5 bases). The germline CDR1 and CDR2 sequences are LGHNA and YSLEER. The CDR3 runs 14 residues. V lost 1 base, J lost 5 bases, and 9 bases lay in between. The CDR3 region has the DNA TGCGCCAGCAGCCAAGGTGGAGGCCAAAACATTCAGTACTTC. It yields the protein CASSQGGGQNIQYF.

The chain couples TRBV27 to TRBJ1-5; TRBD1 aligns across 9 bases. Germline lookup yields CDR1 MNHEY and CDR2 SMNVEV (reference sequence). CDR3 length: 15 residues. The V and J ends lost 3 bases and 4 bases, in that order; junction bases with no gene match: 4. CDR3 sequence: CASSFRDRANQPQHF. The CDR3 DNA follows: TGTGCCAGCAGTTTCCGGGACAGGGCAAATCAGCCCCAGCATTTT.

This clonotype was detected many times. This sequence joins TRBV7-2 and TRBJ2-3; D is uncertain. V lost 4 bases, J lost 4 bases, and 9 bases lay in between. The CDR3 has 13 residues. Germline assignment: CDR1 SGHTA and CDR2 FQGNSA. CDR3 in DNA: TGTGCCAGCAGCTCCTCCCTGGCAGATACGCAGTATTTT. This translates into CASSSSLADTQYF.

The chain employs TRBV6-2 or TRBV6-3 and TRBJ2-3; D possibly uses TRBD1 or TRBD2 (5 bases each). V was cut by 6 bases and J by 6 bases, with 13 bases left in between. The length of the CDR3 is 13 residues. Germline V gene data show CDR1 as MNHEY and CDR2 as SVGEGT. CDR3 bases: TGTGCCAGCAGCCTTGGGGGTTGGGATACGCAGTATTTT. Amino acid sequence: CASSLGGWDTQYF.

This clonotype was seen only a few times. The J gene is TRBJ1-1, the V gene TRBV6-6; TRBD1 might be the D (5 bases). The CDR3 runs to 16 residues. Trimming shortened V by 0 bases and J by 2 bases, and 13 bases separated the two germline ends. Germline lookup yields CDR1 MNHNY and CDR2 SVGAGI (reference sequence). The CDR3 loop is CASSYSLAGSNTEAFF. CDR3 in DNA: TGTGCCAGCAGTTACTCGCTGGCAGGGAGCAACACTGAAGCTTTCTTT.

This clonotype was seen a few times. The genes are TRBV6-2 or TRBV6-3 and TRBJ2-1, with 8 bases identical to TRBD1. The V gene's germline CDR1 is MNHEY and CDR2 SVGEGT. With 2 bases clipped from V and 6 bases from J, the junction kept 9 bases outside the gene matches. The length of the CDR3 is 16 residues. For the CDR3, the DNA is TGTGCCAGCAGTTACCAGGGGGCCTTAGGGATCAATGAGCAGTTCTTC. Protein sequence: CASSYQGALGINEQFF.

This clonotype was seen only a few times. The V and J genes are TRBV27 and TRBJ2-7; TRBD1 aligns across 7 bases. Germline V gene lookup returns CDR1 MNHEY and CDR2 SMNVEV (reference sequence). The CDR3 sequence is 12 residues long. J gave up 7 bases and V 2 bases, and 2 bases lay outside the gene matches. The CDR3 DNA reads TGTGCCAGCAGTTTAATCAGGGGGGAGCAGTACTTC. It encodes CASSLIRGEQYF.

The chain employs TRBV4-1 and TRBJ2-7; 8 bases map to TRBD1. J was trimmed by 3 bases and V by 3 bases; bases with no gene match: 4. Per germline, CDR1 MGHRA and CDR2 YSYEKL. CDR3 length: 14 amino acids. CDR3 protein: CASSHPDRDYEQYV. The DNA of the CDR3 is TGCGCCAGCAGCCACCCGGACAGGGACTACGAGCAGTACGTC.

Details on this clonotype: A clone one base away is much larger, so this may be a read error. The chain couples TRBV7-6 to TRBJ1-5; 10 positions agree with TRBD1. Germline V lookup: CDR1 SGHVS, CDR2 FNYEAQ. The CDR3 has 15 residues. In nucleotides, the CDR3 is TGTGTCAGCAGCGACAGGGGGCTCGGCAATCAGCCCCAGCATTTT. Protein sequence: CVSSDRGLGNQPQHF.

This clonotype came up a few times. This chain joins TRBV12-3 or TRBV12-4 and TRBJ1-1, with D perhaps matching TRBD1 (5 bases). Trimming took 2 bases from V and 3 from J, leaving 19 bases between them. CDR3 length: 17 amino acids. For the CDR3, the DNA is TGTGCCAGCAGTTTAATCGGGACCGGAATCCACGACACTGAAGCTTTCTTT. This codes for CASSLIGTGIHDTEAFF.

The rearrangement links TRBV7-2 to TRBJ2-1; D may be TRBD2 (7 bases). Germline lookup yields CDR1 SGHTA and CDR2 FQGNSA. Trimming pared 6 bases from V and 7 bases from J, leaving 25 bases between. The CDR3 consists of 17 residues. In nucleotides, the CDR3 is TGTGCCAGCAGTTGGGGGGGGGGGGGGCTCAGAGGGAATGAGCAGTTCTTC. It yields the protein CASSWGGGGLRGNEQFF.